The TCR beta chain under discussion was sequenced for a study of shared clonotypes between healthy human individuals. Study-wide context: Donors were two women and a few men aged 18 to 49.

For this clone: Its antigen is still unknown.

Germline V gives CDR1 MNHNS, CDR2 SASEGT. The germline V and J ends were trimmed by 2 bases and 5 bases, with 15 bases remaining between them. The CDR3 length is 16 residues. Findings and caveats of the study: Represented genetic and exposure-history diversity was restricted by having few donors. The study found 4.5% to 5% of naive CD4 clonotypes shared across a few donors.

Sequenced by immunoSEQ multiplex PCR; TCRdb stores in-frame clones only, minus some. The sample has 1,400,000 or so clones, about 98.5% seen once. Material: naive CD4+ T cells sorted from blood. Subset described: CD45RA+ positively selected. The sequence was obtained from a man aged 30 to 45 in good health. The chain recombines TRBV6-1 with TRBJ1-4, with D perhaps matching TRBD1 (6 bases). CDR3: CASSEIPGGVNEKLFF. CDR3 bases: TGTGCCAGCAGTGAAATCCCGGGGGGCGTGAATGAAAAACTGTTTTTT.